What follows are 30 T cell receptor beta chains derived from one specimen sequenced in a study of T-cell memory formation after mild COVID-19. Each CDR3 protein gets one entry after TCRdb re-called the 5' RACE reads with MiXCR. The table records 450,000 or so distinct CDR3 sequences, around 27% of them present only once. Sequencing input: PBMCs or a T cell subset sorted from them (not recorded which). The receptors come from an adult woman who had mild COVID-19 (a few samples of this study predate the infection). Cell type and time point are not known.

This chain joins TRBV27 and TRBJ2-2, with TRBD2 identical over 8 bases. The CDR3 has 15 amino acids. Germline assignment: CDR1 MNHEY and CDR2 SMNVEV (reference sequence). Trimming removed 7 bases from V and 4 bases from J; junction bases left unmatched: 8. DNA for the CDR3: TGTGCCAGCACCCGGGGGGGGTCGGCCACCGGGGAGCTGTTTTTT. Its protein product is CASTRGGSATGELFF.

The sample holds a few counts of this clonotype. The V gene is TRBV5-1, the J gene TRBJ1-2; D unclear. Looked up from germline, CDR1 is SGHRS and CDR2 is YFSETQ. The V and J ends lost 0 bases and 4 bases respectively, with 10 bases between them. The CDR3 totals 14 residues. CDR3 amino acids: CASSLDSKLYGYTF. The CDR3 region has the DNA TGCGCCAGCAGCTTGGACAGCAAACTCTATGGCTACACCTTC.

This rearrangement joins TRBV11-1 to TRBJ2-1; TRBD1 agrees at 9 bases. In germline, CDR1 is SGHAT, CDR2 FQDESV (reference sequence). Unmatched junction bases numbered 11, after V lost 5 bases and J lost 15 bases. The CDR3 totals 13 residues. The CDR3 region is CASSPRDRAMRFF. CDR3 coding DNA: TGTGCCAGCAGCCCCCGGGACAGGGCGATGAGGTTCTTC.

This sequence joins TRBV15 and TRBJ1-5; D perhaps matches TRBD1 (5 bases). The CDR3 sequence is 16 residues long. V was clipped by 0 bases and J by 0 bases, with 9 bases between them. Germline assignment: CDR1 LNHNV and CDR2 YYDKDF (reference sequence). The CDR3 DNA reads TGTGCCACCAGCAGAGATCGGGGGATTAGCAATCAGCCCCAGCATTTT. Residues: CATSRDRGISNQPQHF. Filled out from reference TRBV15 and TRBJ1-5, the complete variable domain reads DAMVIQNPRYQVTQFGKPVTLSCSQTLNHNVMYWYQQKSSQAPKLLFHYYDKDFNNEADTPDNFQSRRPNTSFCFLDIRSPGLGDTAMYLCATSRDRGISNQPQHFGDGTRLSIL.

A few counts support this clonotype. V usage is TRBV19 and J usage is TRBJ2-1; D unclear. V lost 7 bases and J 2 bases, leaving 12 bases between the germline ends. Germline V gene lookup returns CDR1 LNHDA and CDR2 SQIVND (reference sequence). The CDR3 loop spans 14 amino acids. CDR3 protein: CASTRTATYNEQFF. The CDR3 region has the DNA TGTGCCAGTACCCGGACGGCTACCTACAATGAGCAGTTCTTC.

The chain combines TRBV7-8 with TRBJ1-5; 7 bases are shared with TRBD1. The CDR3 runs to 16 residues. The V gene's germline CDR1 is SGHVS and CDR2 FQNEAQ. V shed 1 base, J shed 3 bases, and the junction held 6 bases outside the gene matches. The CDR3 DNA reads TGTGCCAGCAGCTTAGGTCGCAGGGGGACCAATCAGCCCCAGCATTTT. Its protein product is CASSLGRRGTNQPQHF.

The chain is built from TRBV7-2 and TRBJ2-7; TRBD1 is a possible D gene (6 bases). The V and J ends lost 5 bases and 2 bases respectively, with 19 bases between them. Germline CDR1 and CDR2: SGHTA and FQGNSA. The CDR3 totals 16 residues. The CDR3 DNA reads TGTGCCAGCAGCGTAACAGCCAGGGGTCTCACCTACGAGCAGTACTTC. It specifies CASSVTARGLTYEQYF. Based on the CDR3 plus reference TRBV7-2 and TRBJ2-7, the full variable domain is GAGVSQSPSNKVTEKGKDVELRCDPISGHTALYWYRQSLGQGLEFLIYFQGNSAPDKSGLPSDRFSAERTGGSVSTLTIQRTQQEDSAVYLCASSVTARGLTYEQYFGPGTRLTVT.

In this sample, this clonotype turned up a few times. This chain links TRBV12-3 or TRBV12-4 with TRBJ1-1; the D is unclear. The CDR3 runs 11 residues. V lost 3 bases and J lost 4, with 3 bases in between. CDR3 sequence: CASSFVTEAFF. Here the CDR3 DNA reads TGTGCCAGCAGTTTCGTCACTGAAGCTTTCTTT.

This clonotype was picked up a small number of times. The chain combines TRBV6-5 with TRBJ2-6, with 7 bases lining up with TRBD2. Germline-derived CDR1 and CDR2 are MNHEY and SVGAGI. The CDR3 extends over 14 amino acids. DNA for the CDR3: TGTGCTTCGCAGGGAGGGTCTGGGGCCAACGTCCTGACTTTC. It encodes CASQGGSGANVLTF.

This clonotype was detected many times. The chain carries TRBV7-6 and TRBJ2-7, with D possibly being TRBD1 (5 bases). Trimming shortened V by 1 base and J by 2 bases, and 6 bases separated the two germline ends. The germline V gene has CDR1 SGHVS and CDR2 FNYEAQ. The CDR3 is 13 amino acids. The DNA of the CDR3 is TGTGCCAGCAGCTTAGGGACAACCTACGAGCAGTACTTC. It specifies CASSLGTTYEQYF.

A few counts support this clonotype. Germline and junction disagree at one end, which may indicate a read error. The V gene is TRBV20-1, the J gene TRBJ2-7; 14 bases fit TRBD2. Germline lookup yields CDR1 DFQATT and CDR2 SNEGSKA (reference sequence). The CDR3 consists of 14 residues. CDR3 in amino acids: CSARPRATSGRAFF. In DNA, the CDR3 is TGCAGTGCTAGACCGAGGGCGACTAGCGGGAGGGCCTTCTTC.

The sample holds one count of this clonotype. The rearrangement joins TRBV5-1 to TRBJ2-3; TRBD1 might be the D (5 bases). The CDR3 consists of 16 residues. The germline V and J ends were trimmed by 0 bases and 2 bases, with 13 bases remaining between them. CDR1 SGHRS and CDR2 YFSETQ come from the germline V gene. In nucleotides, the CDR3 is TGCGCCAGCAGCTTGGGACAGCAACTATCCACAGATACGCAGTATTTT. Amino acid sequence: CASSLGQQLSTDTQYF.

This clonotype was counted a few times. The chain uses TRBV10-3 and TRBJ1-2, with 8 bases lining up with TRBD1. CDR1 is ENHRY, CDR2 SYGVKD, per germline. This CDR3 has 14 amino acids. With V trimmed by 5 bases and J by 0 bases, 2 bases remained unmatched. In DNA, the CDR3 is TGTGCCATCAGTCCGACAGGGGCTAACTATGGCTACACCTTC. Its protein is CAISPTGANYGYTF.

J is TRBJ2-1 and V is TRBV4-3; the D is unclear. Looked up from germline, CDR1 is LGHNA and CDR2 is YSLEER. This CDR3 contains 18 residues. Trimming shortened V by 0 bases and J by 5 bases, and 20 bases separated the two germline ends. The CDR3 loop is CASSQDPFWSSVNNEQFF. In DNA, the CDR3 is TGCGCCAGCAGCCAAGATCCCTTCTGGAGCTCGGTAAACAATGAGCAGTTCTTC.

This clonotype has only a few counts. CDR3 residues: CAISFSGLSETQYF. As DNA, the CDR3 is TGTGCCATCAGTTTTTCAGGACTATCGGAGACCCAGTACTTC. The chain carries TRBV10-3 and TRBJ2-5; D might be TRBD2 (6 bases). The CDR3 is 14 amino acids. The V and J ends lost 5 bases and 5 bases respectively, with 15 bases between them. CDR1 and CDR2 from the germline V gene are ENHRY and SYGVKD.

The CDR3: CASSYFKGTETQYF. CDR3 nucleotide sequence: TGTGCCAGCAGTTACTTTAAGGGGACGGAGACCCAGTACTTC. The V and J genes are TRBV6-5 and TRBJ2-5; D could derive from TRBD1 or TRBD2 (5 bases each). The V gene lost 1 base and the J gene lost 5 bases, with 11 bases spanning the gap. The CDR3 runs 14 residues. Germline V gives CDR1 MNHEY, CDR2 SVGAGI.

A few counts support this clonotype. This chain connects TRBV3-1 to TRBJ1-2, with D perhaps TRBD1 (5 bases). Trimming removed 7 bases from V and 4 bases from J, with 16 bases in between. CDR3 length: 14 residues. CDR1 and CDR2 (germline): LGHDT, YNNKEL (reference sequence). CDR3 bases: TGTGCCAGCACAGGGTTGGGTCAGCCCTATGGCTACACCTTC. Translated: CASTGLGQPYGYTF.

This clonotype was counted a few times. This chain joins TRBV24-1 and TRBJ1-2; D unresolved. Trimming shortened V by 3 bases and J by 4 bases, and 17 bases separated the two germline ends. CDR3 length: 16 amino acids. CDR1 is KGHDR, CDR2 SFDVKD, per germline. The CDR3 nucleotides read TGTGCCACCAGTGATCGAACGGGAACAGAGGGCTATGGCTACACCTTC. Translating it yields CATSDRTGTEGYGYTF.

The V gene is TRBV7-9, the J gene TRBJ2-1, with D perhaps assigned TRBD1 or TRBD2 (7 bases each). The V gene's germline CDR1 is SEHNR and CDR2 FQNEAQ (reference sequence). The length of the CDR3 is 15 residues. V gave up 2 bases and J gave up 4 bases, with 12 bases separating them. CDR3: CASSLIRGGYNEQFF. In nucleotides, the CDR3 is TGTGCCAGCAGCTTAATCAGGGGGGGTTACAATGAGCAGTTCTTC.

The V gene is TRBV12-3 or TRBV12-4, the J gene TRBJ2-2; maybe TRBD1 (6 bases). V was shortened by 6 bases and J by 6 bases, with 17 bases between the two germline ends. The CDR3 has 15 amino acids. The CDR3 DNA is TGTGCCAGCAGGCCGGGATCAGGGGCCTCCGGGGAGCTGTTTTTT. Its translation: CASRPGSGASGELFF.

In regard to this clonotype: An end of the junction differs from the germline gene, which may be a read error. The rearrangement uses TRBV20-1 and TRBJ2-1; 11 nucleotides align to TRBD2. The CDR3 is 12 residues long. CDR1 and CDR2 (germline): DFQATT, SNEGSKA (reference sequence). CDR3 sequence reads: CSAGASSGRRVF. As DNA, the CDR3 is TGCAGTGCTGGGGCCTCTAGCGGGAGGAGGGTCTTC.

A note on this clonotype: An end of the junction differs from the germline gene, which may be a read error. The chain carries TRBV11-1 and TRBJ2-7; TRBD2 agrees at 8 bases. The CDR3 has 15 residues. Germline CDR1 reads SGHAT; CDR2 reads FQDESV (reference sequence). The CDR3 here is CASSLIVAGSSEQYF. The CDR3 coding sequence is TGTGCCAGCAGCTTAATAGTAGCGGGATCCTCCGAGCAGTACTTC.

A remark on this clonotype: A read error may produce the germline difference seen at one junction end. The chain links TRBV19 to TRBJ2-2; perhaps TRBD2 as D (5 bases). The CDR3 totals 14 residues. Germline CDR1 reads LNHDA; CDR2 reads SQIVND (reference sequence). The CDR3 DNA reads TGTGCCAGTTCCACGGCGAGGTCATCCGGGGAGCTTTTTTTT. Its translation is CASSTARSSGELFF.

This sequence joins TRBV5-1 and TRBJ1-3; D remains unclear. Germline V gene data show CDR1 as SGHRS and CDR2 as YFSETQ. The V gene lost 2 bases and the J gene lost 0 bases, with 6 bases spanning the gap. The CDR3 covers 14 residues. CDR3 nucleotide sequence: TGCGCCAGCAGCTTATCGAACTCTGGAAACACCATATATTTT. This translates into CASSLSNSGNTIYF.

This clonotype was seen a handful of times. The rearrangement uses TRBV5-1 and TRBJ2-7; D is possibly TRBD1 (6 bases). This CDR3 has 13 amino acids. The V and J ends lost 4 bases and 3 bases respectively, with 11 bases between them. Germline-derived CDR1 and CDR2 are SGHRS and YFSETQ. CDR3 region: CASSKGQSYEQYF. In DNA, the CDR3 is TGCGCCAGCAGCAAAGGACAGAGCTACGAGCAGTACTTC.

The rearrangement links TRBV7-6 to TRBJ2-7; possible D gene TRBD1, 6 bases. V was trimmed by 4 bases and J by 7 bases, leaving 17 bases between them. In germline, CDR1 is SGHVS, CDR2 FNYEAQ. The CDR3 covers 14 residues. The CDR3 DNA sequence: TGTGCCAGCAGCTCTGGGCTGGGGGCAAGGGAGCAGTACTTC. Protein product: CASSSGLGAREQYF. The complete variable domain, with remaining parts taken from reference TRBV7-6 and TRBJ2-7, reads GAGVSQSPRYKVTKRGQDVALRCDPISGHVSLYWYRQALGQGPEFLTYFNYEAQQDKSGLPNDRFSAERPEGSISTLTIQRTEQRDSAMYRCASSSGLGAREQYFGPGTRLTVT.

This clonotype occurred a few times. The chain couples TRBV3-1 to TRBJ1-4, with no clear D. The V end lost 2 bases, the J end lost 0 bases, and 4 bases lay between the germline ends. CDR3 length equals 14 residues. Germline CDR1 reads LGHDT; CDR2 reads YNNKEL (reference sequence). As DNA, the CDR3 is TGTGCCAGCAGCCAACCCGCAACTAATGAAAAACTGTTTTTT. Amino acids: CASSQPATNEKLFF.

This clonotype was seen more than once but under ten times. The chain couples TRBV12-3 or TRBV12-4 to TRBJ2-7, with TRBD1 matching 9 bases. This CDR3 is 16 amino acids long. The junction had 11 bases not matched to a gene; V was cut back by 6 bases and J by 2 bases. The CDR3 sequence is CASRHGPRDRAYEQYF. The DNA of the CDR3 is TGTGCCAGCAGACACGGCCCTCGGGACAGGGCCTACGAGCAGTACTTC.

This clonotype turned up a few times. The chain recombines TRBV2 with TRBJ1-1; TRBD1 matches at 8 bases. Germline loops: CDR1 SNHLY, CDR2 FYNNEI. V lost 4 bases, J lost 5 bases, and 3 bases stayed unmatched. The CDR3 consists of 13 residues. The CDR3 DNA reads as TGTGCCAGCAGTGCAGGGGGCCGAACTGAAGCTTTCTTT. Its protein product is CASSAGGRTEAFF.

CDR3 sequence reads: CASSLAVTSEDTQYF. Here the CDR3 DNA reads TGTGCCAGCAGCTTAGCCGTGACTAGCGAGGATACGCAGTATTTT. The rearrangement uses TRBV13 and TRBJ2-3, with 8 bases matching TRBD2. With 1 base clipped from V and 6 bases from J, the junction kept 6 bases outside the gene matches. The CDR3 runs to 15 residues. Looked up from germline, CDR1 is PRHDT and CDR2 is FYEKMQ (reference sequence). The full variable domain, with the rest looked up from reference TRBV13 and TRBJ2-3, is AAGVIQSPRHLIKEKRETATLKCYPIPRHDTVYWYQQGPGQDPQFLISFYEKMQSDKGSIPDRFSAQQFSDYHSELNMSSLELGDSALYFCASSLAVTSEDTQYFGPGTRLTVL.